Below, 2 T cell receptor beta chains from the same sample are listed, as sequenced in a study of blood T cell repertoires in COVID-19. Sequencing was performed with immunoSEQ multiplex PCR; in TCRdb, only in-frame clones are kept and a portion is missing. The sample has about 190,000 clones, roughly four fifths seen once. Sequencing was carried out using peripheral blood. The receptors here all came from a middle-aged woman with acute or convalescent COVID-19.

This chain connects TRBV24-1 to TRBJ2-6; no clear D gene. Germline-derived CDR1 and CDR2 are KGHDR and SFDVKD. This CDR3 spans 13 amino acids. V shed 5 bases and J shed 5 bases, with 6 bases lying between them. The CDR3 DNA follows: TGTGCCACCAGTGGGGCCTGGGCCAACGTCCTGACTTTC. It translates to CATSGAWANVLTF.

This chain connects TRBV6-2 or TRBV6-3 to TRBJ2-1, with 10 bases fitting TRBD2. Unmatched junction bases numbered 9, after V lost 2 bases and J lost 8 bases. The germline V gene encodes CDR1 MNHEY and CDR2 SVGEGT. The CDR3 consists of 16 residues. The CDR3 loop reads CASSYSGGAVLDEQFF. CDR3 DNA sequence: TGTGCCAGCAGTTACAGCGGGGGGGCCGTTTTGGATGAGCAGTTCTTC.